The clone carrying this TCR beta chain was picked up many times. Trimming at V came to 2 bases and at J to 4 bases, leaving 1 base not matched to a gene. CDR3 length: 14 residues. CDR1 and CDR2 from the germline V gene are ENHRY and SYGVKD. From RNA transcripts, TCR beta CDR3 regions were amplified. First-round RT-PCR with HTBI primers amplified the TCR CDR3 region. MiXCR, run by TCRdb on the multiplex PCR reads, gives a single entry per CDR3 protein. Here the sample spans about 610,000 distinct CDR3 sequences, roughly 50% being singletons. This sample was included in a study of T cells in Graves' hyperthyroidism and ophthalmopathy. Hyperthyroidism of Graves' type that showed no ophthalmopathy progression within 18 months was stable.

Material: peripheral blood or thyroid tissue (not recorded which). This receptor was obtained from a young woman with Graves' hyperthyroidism. The gene calls are TRBV10-3 and TRBJ1-1, with TRBD1 identical over 10 bases. The CDR3 nucleotides read TGTGCCATCAGTGAGGGACAGGGGGGCACTGAAGCTTTCTTT. It is translated as CAISEGQGGTEAFF.